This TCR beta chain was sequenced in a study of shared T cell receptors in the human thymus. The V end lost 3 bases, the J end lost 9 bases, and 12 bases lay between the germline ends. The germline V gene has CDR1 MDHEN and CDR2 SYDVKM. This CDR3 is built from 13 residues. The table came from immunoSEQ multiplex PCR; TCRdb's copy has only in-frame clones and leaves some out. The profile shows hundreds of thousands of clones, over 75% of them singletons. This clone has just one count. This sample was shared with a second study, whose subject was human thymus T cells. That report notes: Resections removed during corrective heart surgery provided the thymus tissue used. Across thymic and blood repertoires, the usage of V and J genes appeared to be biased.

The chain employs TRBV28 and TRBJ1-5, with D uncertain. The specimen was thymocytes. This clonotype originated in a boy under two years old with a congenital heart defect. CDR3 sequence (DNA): TGTGCCAGCAGTTTCGGGGAATGGGTGCCCCAGCATTTT. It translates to CASSFGEWVPQHF. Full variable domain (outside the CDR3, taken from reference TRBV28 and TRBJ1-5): DVKVTQSSRYLVKRTGEKVFLECVQDMDHENMFWYRQDPGLGLRLIYFSYDVKMKEKGDIPEGYSVSREKKERFSLILESASTNQTSMYLCASSFGEWVPQHFGDGTRLSIL.